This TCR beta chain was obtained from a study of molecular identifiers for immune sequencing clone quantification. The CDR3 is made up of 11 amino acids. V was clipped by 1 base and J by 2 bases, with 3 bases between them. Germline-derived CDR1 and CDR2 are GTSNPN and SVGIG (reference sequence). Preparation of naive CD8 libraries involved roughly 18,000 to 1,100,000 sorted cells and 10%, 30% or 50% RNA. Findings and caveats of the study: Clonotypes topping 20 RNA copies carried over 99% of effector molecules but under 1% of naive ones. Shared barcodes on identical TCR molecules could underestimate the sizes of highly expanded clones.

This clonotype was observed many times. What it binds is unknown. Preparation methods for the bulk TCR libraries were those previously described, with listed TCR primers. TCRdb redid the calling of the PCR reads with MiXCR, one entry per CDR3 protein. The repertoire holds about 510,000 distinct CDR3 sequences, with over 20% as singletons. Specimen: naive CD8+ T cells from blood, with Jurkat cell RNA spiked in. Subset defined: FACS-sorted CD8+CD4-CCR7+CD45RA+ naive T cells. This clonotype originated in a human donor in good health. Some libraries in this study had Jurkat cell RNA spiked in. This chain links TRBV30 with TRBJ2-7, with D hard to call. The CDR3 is CAWSEAYEQYF. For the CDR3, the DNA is TGTGCCTGGAGTGAGGCCTACGAGCAGTACTTC.